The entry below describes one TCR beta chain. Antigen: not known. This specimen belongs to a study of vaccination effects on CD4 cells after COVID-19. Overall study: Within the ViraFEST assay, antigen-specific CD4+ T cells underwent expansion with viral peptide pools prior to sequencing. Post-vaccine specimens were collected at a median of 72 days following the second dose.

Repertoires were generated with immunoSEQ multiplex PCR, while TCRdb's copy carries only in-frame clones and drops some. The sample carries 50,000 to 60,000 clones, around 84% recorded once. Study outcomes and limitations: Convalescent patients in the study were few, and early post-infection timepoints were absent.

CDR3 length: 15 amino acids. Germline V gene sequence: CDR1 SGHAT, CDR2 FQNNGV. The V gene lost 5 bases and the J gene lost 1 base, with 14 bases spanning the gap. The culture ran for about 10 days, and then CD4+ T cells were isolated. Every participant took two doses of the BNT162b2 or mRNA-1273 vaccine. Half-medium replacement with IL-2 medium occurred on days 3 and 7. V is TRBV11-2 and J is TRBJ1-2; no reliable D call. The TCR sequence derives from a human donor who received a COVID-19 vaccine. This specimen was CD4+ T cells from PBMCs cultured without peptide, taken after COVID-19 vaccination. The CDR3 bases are TGTGCCAGCAGCCGTGCTCGTACAGTTAACTATGGCTACACCTTC. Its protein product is CASSRARTVNYGYTF.